Presented here are 27 T cell receptor beta chains from one specimen sequenced in a study of OX40 agonist ivuxolimab in advanced cancers. Sequencing was performed with immunoSEQ multiplex PCR; in TCRdb, only in-frame clones are kept and a portion is missing. The table shows 53,000 or so clones, with about 87% occurring only once. The sequences come from CD4+ or CD8+ T cells sorted from blood, collected in a trial of the OX40 agonist ivuxolimab. Receptors originate from an adult with an advanced solid tumor such as melanoma, head and neck, liver or kidney cancer.

This chain uses TRBV11-3 with TRBJ2-1; TRBD1 might be the D (6 bases). The length of the CDR3 is 14 residues. Germline CDR1 is SGHNT and CDR2 is YENEEA. V lost 5 bases to trimming and J lost 7 bases, with 15 bases between them. As DNA, the CDR3 is TGTGCCAGCAGCCCTGGACAGAGGCCAAATGAGCAGTTCTTC. Translating it yields CASSPGQRPNEQFF.

The chain recombines TRBV19 with TRBJ1-2, with D possibly being TRBD1 (6 bases). The CDR3 consists of 11 residues. Germline V gene sequence: CDR1 LNHDA, CDR2 SQIVND (reference sequence). The V and J ends lost 5 bases and 12 bases respectively, with 13 bases between them. The CDR3 region is CASSVAGTNTF. The CDR3 coding sequence is TGTGCCAGTAGTGTCGCCGGGACAAACACCTTC.

This chain connects TRBV28 to TRBJ1-6; TRBD1 matches at 9 bases. Unmatched junction bases numbered 12, after V lost 5 bases and J lost 10 bases. Per the germline V gene, CDR1 is MDHEN and CDR2 is SYDVKM. The CDR3 is 16 amino acids. CDR3 nucleotide sequence: TGTGCCAGCAGTGTGGGGAGGGGACAGGGAGGGTCACCCCTCCACTTT. Protein: CASSVGRGQGGSPLHF.

This rearrangement joins TRBV7-3 to TRBJ2-2, with D possibly TRBD1 on 6 matching bases. The CDR3 consists of 13 residues. Germline loops: CDR1 SGHTA, CDR2 FQGTGA. Trimming stripped 5 bases from V and 5 bases from J, with 9 bases between. The CDR3 DNA reads TGTGCCAGCAGCAACAGGGTAACCGGGGAGCTGTTTTTT. As protein: CASSNRVTGELFF.

V usage is TRBV30 and J usage is TRBJ1-6; D gene uncertain. There are 14 residues in the CDR3. Trimming shortened V by 3 bases and J by 10 bases, and 16 bases separated the two germline ends. Germline values: CDR1 GTSNPN, CDR2 SVGIG (reference sequence). The CDR3 spells CAWSPVGERSPLHF. CDR3 DNA: TGTGCCTGGAGCCCGGTGGGAGAACGGTCACCCCTCCACTTT.

The rearrangement links TRBV30 to TRBJ1-2; no firm D call. Germline V CDR1 and CDR2: GTSNPN, SVGIG (reference sequence). V gave up 6 bases and J gave up 5 bases, with 10 bases separating them. The CDR3 loop spans 11 amino acids. The CDR3 here is CACRRTYGYTF. CDR3 bases: TGTGCCTGTCGTCGGACTTATGGCTACACCTTC.

V usage is TRBV19 and J usage is TRBJ2-7, with 8 bases aligning to TRBD1. Germline CDR1 and CDR2: LNHDA and SQIVND (reference sequence). The CDR3 is 15 amino acids. V trimming: 7 bases; J trimming: 1 base; junction bases outside the gene matches: 9. The CDR3 region is CASTPGQDHSYEQYF. The CDR3 DNA reads as TGTGCCAGTACGCCGGGACAGGACCATTCCTACGAGCAGTACTTC.

V is TRBV30 and J is TRBJ2-7; no clear D gene. This CDR3 contains 16 residues. V lost 1 base to trimming and J lost 0 bases, with 16 bases between them. Germline V lookup: CDR1 GTSNPN, CDR2 SVGIG (reference sequence). CDR3 bases: TGTGCCTGGAGTGCAGATTCCGGGTTCCTCTCCTACGAGCAGTACTTC. It is translated as CAWSADSGFLSYEQYF. The full variable domain, its missing parts supplied by reference TRBV30 and TRBJ2-7, is SQTIHQWPATLVQPVGSPLSLECTVEGTSNPNLYWYRQAAGRGLQLLFYSVGIGQISSEVPQNLSASRPQDRQFILSSKKLLLSDSGFYLCAWSADSGFLSYEQYFGPGTRLTVT.

This clone was counted once. The chain combines TRBV5-6 with TRBJ2-7; TRBD2 is a possible D gene (5 bases). Germline CDR1 SGHDT, CDR2 YYEEEE. Trimming stripped 2 bases from V and 4 bases from J, with 7 bases between. The CDR3 sequence is 12 residues long. CDR3 DNA: TGTGCCAGCAGCTTAGGCGGGTACGAGCAGTACTTC. Protein product: CASSLGGYEQYF.

CDR3 protein: CAWSVQVEAFF. The CDR3, as DNA: TGTGCCTGGAGTGTACAGGTTGAAGCTTTCTTT. This chain links TRBV30 with TRBJ1-1; possible D gene TRBD1, 5 bases. Germline loops: CDR1 GTSNPN, CDR2 SVGIG (reference sequence). V lost 0 bases and J lost 7, with 6 bases in between. This CDR3 is 11 amino acids long.

J is TRBJ1-5 and V is TRBV15; D gene ambiguous. CDR3 length equals 14 residues. The V and J ends lost 5 bases and 4 bases respectively, with 12 bases between them. CDR1 and CDR2 from the germline V gene are LNHNV and YYDKDF (reference sequence). The CDR3 here is CATSPVKGNQPQHF. CDR3 DNA sequence: TGTGCCACCAGCCCTGTAAAGGGAAATCAGCCCCAGCATTTT.

This chain uses TRBV7-2 with TRBJ1-5, with a possible D match to TRBD1 (5 bases). Per germline, CDR1 SGHTA and CDR2 FQGNSA. This CDR3 comprises 15 residues. With 3 bases removed from V and 4 bases from J, the gap between germline ends came to 13 bases. CDR3 nucleotide sequence: TGTGCCAGCAGCTTTGCAGGGACGGGGAATCAGCCCCAGCATTTT. Amino acid sequence: CASSFAGTGNQPQHF.

V gene TRBV28 combines with J gene TRBJ2-5, with 7 nucleotides matching TRBD1. The CDR3 contains 16 residues. The junction had 12 bases not matched to a gene; V was cut back by 5 bases and J by 3 bases. Germline V lookup: CDR1 MDHEN, CDR2 SYDVKM. CDR3 coding DNA: TGTGCCAGCAGTCTCCTGGACAGGCCTCGGAAAGAGACCCAGTACTTC. Its translation is CASSLLDRPRKETQYF.

This rearrangement joins TRBV7-2 to TRBJ1-5, with D maybe TRBD1 (5 bases). Germline CDR1 and CDR2: SGHTA and FQGNSA. The CDR3 is made up of 13 amino acids. V lost 2 bases to trimming and J lost 8 bases, with 10 bases between them. In DNA form, the CDR3 reads TGTGCCAGCAGCTTAAAGCCGGGGGAGCCCCAGCATTTT. Amino acids: CASSLKPGEPQHF.

This chain links TRBV5-4 with TRBJ2-1; weak D call: TRBD2 (5 bases). V was trimmed by 0 bases and J by 6 bases, leaving 10 bases between them. CDR1 and CDR2 from the germline V gene are SGHNT and YYREEE (reference sequence). This CDR3 is built from 14 residues. CDR3 bases: TGTGCCAGCAGCTTGGCTTCGGGATCCAATGAGCAGTTCTTC. This encodes CASSLASGSNEQFF.

V usage is TRBV7-3 and J usage is TRBJ1-1, with D uncertain. Trimming stripped 5 bases from V and 3 bases from J, with 16 bases between. The CDR3 sequence is 15 residues long. Per germline, CDR1 SGHTA and CDR2 FQGTGA. The CDR3 region has the DNA TGTGCCAGCAGCCCCCAGCGGGGAACACACACTGAAGCTTTCTTT. Translation: CASSPQRGTHTEAFF.

The gene calls are TRBV5-1 and TRBJ2-3; 10 bases agree with TRBD1. V lost 2 bases to trimming and J lost 3 bases; unmatched junction nucleotides: 6. Germline V gene lookup returns CDR1 SGHRS and CDR2 YFSETQ. The CDR3 consists of 16 residues. The CDR3 here is CASSFAMGQGTDTQYF. The CDR3 bases are TGCGCCAGCAGCTTCGCTATGGGACAGGGGACAGATACGCAGTATTTT. The full variable domain, rest sourced from reference TRBV5-1 and TRBJ2-3, is KAGVTQTPRYLIKTRGQQVTLSCSPISGHRSVSWYQQTPGQGLQFLFEYFSETQRNKGNFPGRFSGRQFSNSRSEMNVSTLELGDSALYLCASSFAMGQGTDTQYFGPGTRLTVL.

The V and J genes are TRBV9 and TRBJ2-7, with 10 bases identical to TRBD1. Germline lookup yields CDR1 SGDLS and CDR2 YYNGEE. This CDR3 spans 13 amino acids. Germline trimming cut 4 bases from V and 7 bases from J; bases unmatched to any gene: 5. CDR3 loop: CASSLPDRGEQYF. CDR3 DNA: TGTGCCAGCAGCCTACCGGACAGGGGGGAGCAGTACTTC.

J is TRBJ2-1 and V is TRBV9, with 8 positions matching TRBD2. This CDR3 comprises 18 residues. CDR1 and CDR2 (germline): SGDLS, YYNGEE. The trim removed 0 bases at V and 0 bases at J, leaving 8 bases unmatched. CDR3 nucleotide sequence: TGTGCCAGCAGCGTAGAAGGTAGCGGGACCGTCTCCTACAATGAGCAGTTCTTC. Its protein is CASSVEGSGTVSYNEQFF.

The chain couples TRBV9 to TRBJ2-3, with 9 bases aligning to TRBD1. The germline V gene has CDR1 SGDLS and CDR2 YYNGEE. With V trimmed by 8 bases and J by 8 bases, 12 bases remained unmatched. The CDR3 runs 14 residues. The DNA for the CDR3 is TGTGCCAGTGCTCCGGGACAGGGTTGGGGTACGCAGTATTTT. Translated, it gives CASAPGQGWGTQYF.

This chain joins TRBV5-1 and TRBJ1-1; TRBD1 agrees at 7 bases. The CDR3 is 14 amino acids. V shed 5 bases and J 1 base; nucleotides not matched to a gene: 5. Germline-derived CDR1 and CDR2 are SGHRS and YFSETQ. The CDR3 nucleotides are TGCGCCAGCAGACAGGGGCCATCGAACACTGAAGCTTTCTTT. This codes for CASRQGPSNTEAFF.

A single count supports this clone. The genes are TRBV5-1 and TRBJ1-1; 8 bases are shared with TRBD1. CDR1 is SGHRS, CDR2 YFSETQ, per germline. This CDR3 spans 12 amino acids. The junction had 2 bases not matched to a gene; V was cut back by 2 bases and J by 8 bases. The CDR3 sequence: CASSLQGVEAFF. DNA of the CDR3: TGCGCCAGCAGCTTACAGGGGGTCGAAGCTTTCTTT.

This clone appeared a single time. This rearrangement joins TRBV7-3 to TRBJ1-6; 8 bases agree with TRBD1. Germline V lookup: CDR1 SGHTA, CDR2 FQGTGA. Trimming took 5 bases from V and 6 from J; bases not matched to a gene: 6. The CDR3 extends over 15 amino acids. The CDR3 spells CASSVQGGSNSPLHF. The CDR3 nucleotides are TGTGCCAGCAGCGTACAGGGGGGGAGTAATTCACCCCTCCACTTT.

This rearrangement joins TRBV18 to TRBJ2-2; no reliable D call. CDR1 is KGHSH, CDR2 LQKENI, per germline. The V gene lost 2 bases and the J gene lost 3 bases, with 4 bases spanning the gap. The CDR3 has 13 amino acids. The CDR3 spells CASSPGDTGELFF. The CDR3 nucleotides read TGTGCCAGCTCACCAGGGGACACCGGGGAGCTGTTTTTT.

The chain combines TRBV11-2 with TRBJ1-3, with D perhaps TRBD1 (5 bases). Germline V gene data show CDR1 as SGHAT and CDR2 as FQNNGV. The V end was cut by 1 base, the J end by 1 base, with 5 bases between. This CDR3 spans 14 amino acids. The chain's CDR3 is CASSLGTSGNTIYF. In DNA, the CDR3 is TGTGCCAGCAGCTTAGGGACATCTGGAAACACCATATATTTT.

This clone has more than one count but fewer than ten. The chain recombines TRBV7-9 with TRBJ2-1; 7 positions agree with TRBD2. V gave up 5 bases and J gave up 0 bases; unmatched junction bases: 10. Germline loops: CDR1 SEHNR, CDR2 FQNEAQ (reference sequence). CDR3 length: 17 amino acids. The CDR3 coding sequence is TGTGCCAGCAGCCCCCGGACTAGTAGAAGCTCCTACAATGAGCAGTTCTTC. Amino acids: CASSPRTSRSSYNEQFF.

This chain links TRBV27 with TRBJ2-3; D gene uncertain. The CDR3 runs 15 residues. Trimming shortened V by 6 bases and J by 0 bases, and 13 bases separated the two germline ends. Germline V lookup: CDR1 MNHEY, CDR2 SMNVEV (reference sequence). CDR3 DNA: TGTGCCAGCAGGCCGCTATATACTAGCACAGATACGCAGTATTTT. Its translation: CASRPLYTSTDTQYF.